The TCR beta chain described here comes from a study of spatial heterogeneity in lung cancer. Study at large: There were consistently more beta-chain sequences detected than alpha-chain sequences. Broader study findings: It was found that expanded intratumoral alpha and beta TCR counts tracked tumor mutation counts.

This clonotype was counted at least ten times. What it recognizes is unknown. Being off target in a library aimed at alpha chains, this beta chain has a size of little meaning. The CDR3 sequence is 15 residues long. Germline V gene data show CDR1 as SGHKS and CDR2 as YYEKEE (reference sequence). V shed 4 bases, J shed 3 bases, and the junction held 3 bases outside the gene matches. Indicated time point: sample taken at primary tumor resection. The donors, more than 55 patients with untreated early-stage non-small cell lung cancer, provided the samples. Every cDNA TCR molecule received its own unique molecular identifier. TCRdb itself ran the 5' RACE reads through MiXCR, one entry per CDR3 protein. The table lists 14,000 or so distinct CDR3 sequences, 4.7% of them singletons.

The sequence derives from a female donor with early-stage non-small cell lung cancer. Sequenced here: lung tumor tissue, sampled at surgery. The genes are TRBV5-5 and TRBJ2-2; 10 positions match TRBD1. In DNA, the CDR3 is TGTGCCAGCAGCCCCGGACAGGGGGACACCGGGGAGCTGTTTTTT. It codes for CASSPGQGDTGELFF.